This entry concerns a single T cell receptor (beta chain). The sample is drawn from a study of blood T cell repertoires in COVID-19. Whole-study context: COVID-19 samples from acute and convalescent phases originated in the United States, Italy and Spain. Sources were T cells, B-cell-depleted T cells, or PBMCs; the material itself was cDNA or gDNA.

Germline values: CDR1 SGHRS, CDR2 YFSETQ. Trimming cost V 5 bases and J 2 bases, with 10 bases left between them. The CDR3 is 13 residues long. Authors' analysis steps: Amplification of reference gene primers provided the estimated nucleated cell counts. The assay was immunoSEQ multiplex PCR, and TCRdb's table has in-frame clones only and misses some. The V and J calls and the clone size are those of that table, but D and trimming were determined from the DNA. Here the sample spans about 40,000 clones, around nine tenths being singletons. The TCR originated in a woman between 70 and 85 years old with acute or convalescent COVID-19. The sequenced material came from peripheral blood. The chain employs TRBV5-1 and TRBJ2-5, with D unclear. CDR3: CASRLADQETQYF. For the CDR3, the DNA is TGCGCCAGCAGATTAGCAGATCAAGAGACCCAGTACTTC.